The 11 T cell receptor beta chains given below trace back to one sample, sequenced in a study of blood T cells in healthy people across ages (dated by TCRdb to about 2015). Receptors were amplified or captured by 5' RACE. The sequencer was an Illumina HiSeq 2500. A second PCR of about 6 to 11 cycles was performed with a sample-barcoded 5' primer and a J-beta primer mix. TCRdb handled the public reads itself, with Q25 trimming in fastp and clone calling in MiXCR, and kept productive beta chains. Merged by CDR3 protein, the rows form single entries marked with the most common genes and DNA. The sample contains about 640,000 distinct CDR3 sequences, roughly 58% of them found a single time. About two fifths of the sample belongs to the ten largest clones. Sequencing input: blood. The origin of the receptors is a man in his 60s in good health.

The chain carries TRBV12-3 or TRBV12-4 and TRBJ1-5, with 7 bases that match TRBD1. The CDR3 totals 13 residues. V lost 4 bases, J lost 7 bases, and 4 bases stayed unmatched. The CDR3 bases are TGTGCCAGCAGTTCAAACAGGGGCCAGCCCCAGCATTTT. Its protein product is CASSSNRGQPQHF.

The J gene is TRBJ2-1, the V gene TRBV9; 9 nucleotides line up with TRBD2. The J call is in doubt because the DNA end fits TRBJ2-7 better. CDR3 length equals 16 residues. The V gene's germline CDR1 is SGDLS and CDR2 YYNGEE. CDR3 sequence (DNA): TGTGCCAGCAGCCCAGGGCGGGGGGGCCTCTTGTACGAGCAGTACTTC. Its protein is CASSPGRGGLLYEQYF.

CDR3 in amino acids: CASSLGGGVRQETQYF. CDR3 in DNA: TGTGCCAGCAGCTTAGGGGGGGGCGTCCGCCAAGAGACCCAGTACTTC. The V call is TRBV7-6, the J call TRBJ2-5; a possible D gene is TRBD2 (7 bases). Germline CDR1 SGHVS, CDR2 FNYEAQ. The CDR3 extends over 16 amino acids. Trimming removed 1 base from V and 1 base from J, with 13 bases in between. Filled out from reference TRBV7-6 and TRBJ2-5, the complete variable domain reads GAGVSQSPRYKVTKRGQDVALRCDPISGHVSLYWYRQALGQGPEFLTYFNYEAQQDKSGLPNDRFSAERPEGSISTLTIQRTEQRDSAMYRCASSLGGGVRQETQYFGPGTRLLVL.

The V gene is TRBV4-2, the J gene TRBJ2-2; D not certain. Germline CDR1 is LGHNA and CDR2 is YNFKEQ. V shed 0 bases and J shed 6 bases, with 11 bases lying between them. The CDR3 totals 15 residues. In nucleotides, the CDR3 is TGTGCCAGCAGCCAAGATTGGGGAAGGTCCGGGGAGCTGTTTTTT. Translation gives CASSQDWGRSGELFF.

This clonotype came up many times. The chain has TRBV7-2 and TRBJ2-3; no reliable D call. The germline V and J ends were trimmed by 5 bases and 5 bases, with 14 bases remaining between them. The CDR3 has 14 amino acids. CDR1 and CDR2 from the germline V gene are SGHTA and FQGNSA. The CDR3 here is CASSVMAYGDTQYF. The CDR3 DNA sequence: TGTGCCAGCAGCGTCATGGCTTATGGAGATACGCAGTATTTT.

This clonotype was seen just once. The chain links TRBV10-3 to TRBJ2-2; a possible D gene is TRBD1 (6 bases). The germline V gene has CDR1 ENHRY and CDR2 SYGVKD. The CDR3 consists of 13 residues. V was pared by 8 bases and J by 2 bases, with 9 bases between. The CDR3 DNA follows: TGTGCCATCCAGGGGCTTAACACCGGGGAGCTGTTTTTT. This translates into CAIQGLNTGELFF.

This clonotype has just a few counts. The chain couples TRBV5-1 to TRBJ2-1, with 8 bases that match TRBD2. Germline V gene lookup returns CDR1 SGHRS and CDR2 YFSETQ. Losses at the gene ends were 0 bases for V and 2 bases for J; bases not matched to a gene: 4. The CDR3 contains 16 residues. CDR3 residues: CASSLDGGGPYNEQFF. In DNA form, the CDR3 reads TGCGCCAGCAGCTTGGACGGCGGGGGGCCCTACAATGAGCAGTTCTTC.

This clonotype has a single count. This chain links TRBV11-2 with TRBJ2-5; D may match TRBD1 or TRBD2 (5 bases each). Between the trimmed V and J ends, which lost 1 base and 0 bases, there was a span of 18 bases. CDR1 is SGHAT and CDR2 is FQNNGV in the germline V gene. There are 18 residues in the CDR3. The CDR3: CASSLGRGPQIDQETQYF. The CDR3 nucleotides are TGTGCCAGCAGCTTAGGCCGGGGACCCCAGATCGACCAAGAGACCCAGTACTTC.

The rearrangement joins TRBV11-2 to TRBJ2-4; 9 nucleotides agree with TRBD1. The CDR3 totals 13 residues. The J segment lost 15 bases and the V segment lost 5 bases, leaving 11 bases of the junction unmatched. Germline-derived CDR1 and CDR2 are SGHAT and FQNNGV. In DNA form, the CDR3 reads TGTGCCAGCAGCCCGGGGACAGGGAACGAGCGGTACTTC. This translates into CASSPGTGNERYF.

The chain links TRBV21-1 to TRBJ1-3; the listed D gene, TRBD1, was not tested against the DNA. TRBV21-1 is shown as a pseudogene. This CDR3 contains 14 residues. CDR3 region: CASSIQGGGNTIYF. In DNA form, the CDR3 reads TGTGCCAGCAGCATCCAGGGCGGCGGAAACACCATATATTTT.

This sequence joins TRBV7-2 and TRBJ2-1; D is perhaps TRBD1 (6 bases). The CDR3 has 17 amino acids. The ends were cut back, 0 bases at V and 5 bases at J, with 17 bases in the middle. The germline V gene encodes CDR1 SGHTA and CDR2 FQGNSA. The CDR3 DNA follows: TGTGCCAGCAGCTTAGCAGGGGCTGTAGGGGGAAACAATGAGCAGTTCTTC. Translation gives CASSLAGAVGGNNEQFF.